This entry lists 20 T cell receptor beta chains sequenced from one sample in a study of regulatory T cells in long-lasting Graves disease (dated by TCRdb to the early 2020s). What this sample's time point label stands for: persistent/refractory GD, antithyroid drugs over 5 years with positive TRAb. For both TCR sequencing and RNA sequencing, RNA was extracted from PBMCs in TRIzol. Libraries were prepared through multiplex PCR. The listed sequencing device is Illumina HiSeq 4000. TCR beta libraries were built with iRepertoire HTBI primers and Arm-PCR amplification of CDR3 regions. Starting from the raw public reads, TCRdb applied fastp trimming at Q25, assembled clones with MiXCR and retained in-frame beta chains. One record per CDR3 amino acid sequence lists the most common genes and DNA. Present in this sample are some 340,000 distinct CDR3 sequences, 20% to 25% of which were seen just once. About 27% of the sample lies in the top ten.

This material consisted of peripheral blood mononuclear cells (PBMCs), taken when the disease was refractory, from a patient treated with antithyroid drugs. The receptors were gathered from a middle-aged woman with Graves disease. Donor details come from another sample of the same person, matched by shared clones.

This clonotype was counted ten times or more. The chain joins TRBV12-3 or TRBV12-4 to TRBJ1-3, with 9 bases aligning to TRBD1. The CDR3 runs 16 residues. The V segment lost 6 bases and the J segment 0 bases; nucleotides outside the gene matches: 6. The CDR3 DNA is TGTGCCAGCAGCAAAGGACAGGGGAGCTCTGGAAACACCATATATTTT. This codes for CASSKGQGSSGNTIYF.

V gene TRBV2 combines with J gene TRBJ1-1; D not resolved. Germline values: CDR1 SNHLY, CDR2 FYNNEI. The CDR3 has 12 amino acids. Trimming stripped 6 bases from V and 3 bases from J, with 8 bases between. The DNA of the CDR3 is TGTGCCAGCAGGGTCCATTACACTGAAGCTTTCTTT. Translated: CASRVHYTEAFF.

This clonotype was detected ten times or more. The chain has TRBV2 and TRBJ1-5; 7 positions agree with TRBD1. The V gene end was trimmed by 1 base and the J gene end by 0 bases; junction bases not matched to a gene: 6. This CDR3 region has 17 residues. From germline, CDR1 is SNHLY and CDR2 FYNNEI. The CDR3 DNA is TGTGCCAGCAGTGAAGGACAGGGAATCCGTAGCAATCAGCCCCAGCATTTT. It yields the protein CASSEGQGIRSNQPQHF.

The chain joins TRBV7-9 to TRBJ1-4; D not resolved. Germline CDR1 SEHNR, CDR2 FQNEAQ (reference sequence). Trimming pared 5 bases from V and 6 bases from J, leaving 10 bases between. The CDR3 consists of 13 residues. CDR3 coding DNA: TGTGCCAGCAGCGCCCGTATGGATGAAAAACTGTTTTTT. Encoded protein: CASSARMDEKLFF. Drawing the rest from reference TRBV7-9 and TRBJ1-4, the complete variable domain is DTGVSQNPRHKITKRGQNVTFRCDPISEHNRLYWYRQTLGQGPEFLTYFQNEAQLEKSRLLSDRFSAERPKGSFSTLEIQRTEQGDSAMYLCASSARMDEKLFFGSGTQLSVL.

About this clonotype itself: Being one base from a much bigger clone, this may be a read error. This chain links TRBV29-1 with TRBJ1-1; no definite D call. The germline V and J ends were trimmed by 3 bases and 4 bases, with 12 bases remaining between them. Per the germline V gene, CDR1 is SQVTM and CDR2 is ANQGSEA. CDR3 size: 13 residues. The CDR3 spells CSVDNFLRTEAFF. CDR3 in DNA: TGCAGCGTTGATAATTTTTTGCGCACTGAAGCTTTCTTT.

This clonotype was detected many times. This chain links TRBV12-3 or TRBV12-4 with TRBJ2-5; 7 bases line up with TRBD1. The CDR3 is 15 amino acids. Trimming at V came to 4 bases and at J to 1 base, leaving 6 bases not matched to a gene. In DNA form, the CDR3 reads TGTGCCAGCAGTTCTAGACAGGGAAGCCAAGAGACCCAGTACTTC. Encoded protein: CASSSRQGSQETQYF.

The chain recombines TRBV3-1 with TRBJ2-5; possible D gene TRBD2, 5 bases. Trimming took 1 base from V and 2 from J, leaving 20 bases between them. CDR1 is LGHDT and CDR2 is YNNKEL in the germline V gene (reference sequence). This CDR3 has 18 amino acids. The CDR3 DNA sequence: TGTGCCAGCAGCCAAGTAGGGCGGCTAGCCCAGAATCAAGAGACCCAGTACTTC. Residues: CASSQVGRLAQNQETQYF.

This clonotype was detected many times. The chain uses TRBV29-1 and TRBJ2-5; D tentatively fits TRBD1 or TRBD2 (7 bases each). Looked up from germline, CDR1 is SQVTM and CDR2 is ANQGSEA. V lost 7 bases and J 2 bases, leaving 11 bases between the germline ends. The CDR3 runs to 12 residues. The CDR3 sequence is CSAAGQQETQYF. The CDR3 coding sequence is TGCAGCGCAGCGGGACAGCAAGAGACCCAGTACTTC.

CDR3 loop: CAISDQTSGYGELFF. The CDR3 DNA reads TGTGCCATCAGTGATCAGACTAGCGGCTACGGGGAGCTGTTTTTT. The V gene is TRBV10-3, the J gene TRBJ2-2, with 9 positions matching TRBD2. V lost 3 bases and J lost 7; bases outside the gene matches: 6. CDR1 is ENHRY, CDR2 SYGVKD, per germline. This CDR3 region has 15 residues.

CDR3 sequence: CASSLYQGSYNEQFF. CDR3 DNA sequence: TGTGCCAGCAGTTTATACCAGGGTTCCTACAATGAGCAGTTCTTC. The rearrangement uses TRBV28 and TRBJ2-1, with D possibly being TRBD1 (5 bases). Germline loops: CDR1 MDHEN, CDR2 SYDVKM. This CDR3 spans 15 amino acids. V lost 1 base and J 1 base, leaving 8 bases between the germline ends.

On this clonotype itself: A much larger clone lies a single base off, so this may be a read error. This chain connects TRBV28 to TRBJ2-7; 10 nucleotides line up with TRBD2. The CDR3 has 14 residues. Germline assignment: CDR1 MDHEN and CDR2 SYDVKM. CDR3 region: CASTSGSKAYEPYF. The CDR3 nucleotides are TGTGCCAGCACTAGCGGGAGTAAGGCCTACGAGCCGTACTTC.

The J gene is TRBJ1-5, the V gene TRBV6-2 or TRBV6-3; D is ambiguous. The CDR3 runs 14 residues. V lost 4 bases and J lost 8, with 15 bases in between. The germline gives CDR1 MNHEY, CDR2 SVGEGT. For the CDR3, the DNA is TGTGCCAGCAGTTTCGGTCCACCGCCAGAGCCCCAGCATTTT. Protein product: CASSFGPPPEPQHF.

This clonotype was recorded many times. The J gene is TRBJ2-7, the V gene TRBV10-3; TRBD2 aligns across 14 bases. CDR3 length: 16 amino acids. Looked up from germline, CDR1 is ENHRY and CDR2 is SYGVKD. The trim removed 8 bases at V and 1 base at J, leaving 7 bases unmatched. CDR3 sequence reads: CAISRGTSGSSYEQYF. CDR3 nucleotides: TGTGCCATCTCGCGGGGGACTAGCGGGAGTTCCTACGAGCAGTACTTC.

This clonotype came up many times. This chain uses TRBV29-1 with TRBJ1-1, with 7 bases fitting TRBD1. This CDR3 is 13 amino acids long. The V gene's germline CDR1 is SQVTM and CDR2 ANQGSEA. V was pared by 7 bases and J by 1 base, with 6 bases of the junction left unmatched. The CDR3 DNA reads TGCAGCGCCCAAACAGGGGCGAACACTGAAGCTTTCTTT. Translated, it gives CSAQTGANTEAFF.

This clonotype showed up many times. This chain links TRBV11-2 with TRBJ1-1; tentative D call: TRBD1 (5 bases). The CDR3 has 14 residues. Germline V CDR1 and CDR2: SGHAT, FQNNGV. Trimming cost V 5 bases and J 5 bases, with 15 bases left between them. In DNA, the CDR3 is TGTGCCAGCAGCCGAAAGGGACCTGGGACTGAAGCTTTCTTT. Translation: CASSRKGPGTEAFF.

The sample holds a few counts of this clonotype. The CDR3 DNA sequence: TGCGCCAGCAGCTTCCGGGACGGTAACACTGAAGCTTTCTTT. Encoded protein: CASSFRDGNTEAFF. This chain uses TRBV5-1 with TRBJ1-1; weak D call: TRBD1 (5 bases). The germline CDR1 and CDR2 sequences are SGHRS and YFSETQ. This CDR3 region has 14 residues. V dropped 2 bases and J dropped 2 bases, with 10 bases sitting between them.

This clonotype was observed many times. The chain has TRBV11-2 and TRBJ2-2; tentative D call: TRBD1 (6 bases). The CDR3 is 16 residues long. Looked up from germline, CDR1 is SGHAT and CDR2 is FQNNGV. With 4 bases removed from V and 3 bases from J, the gap between germline ends came to 15 bases. The CDR3 DNA reads as TGTGCCAGCAGCTCACCCCGGGACAAACACACCGGGGAGCTGTTTTTT. This encodes CASSSPRDKHTGELFF.

This clonotype was observed many times. The rearrangement joins TRBV2 to TRBJ1-5; D ambiguous. Germline V lookup: CDR1 SNHLY, CDR2 FYNNEI. The CDR3 is made up of 13 amino acids. Trimming took 5 bases from V and 2 from J, leaving 7 bases between them. CDR3 sequence reads: CASSREGNQPQHF. The CDR3 DNA follows: TGTGCCAGCAGTAGGGAGGGCAATCAGCCCCAGCATTTT.

This clonotype was seen ten or more times. CDR3 sequence (DNA): TGTGCCACCAGCAGAGTCAGGGTGAACACTGAAGCTTTCTTT. Translation gives CATSRVRVNTEAFF. The J gene is TRBJ1-1, the V gene TRBV15; tentatively, D is TRBD1 (5 bases). V lost 1 base and J 0 bases, leaving 6 bases between the germline ends. The CDR3 is 14 amino acids. Germline V CDR1 and CDR2: LNHNV, YYDKDF (reference sequence).

There are a few counts of this clonotype. The chain combines TRBV2 with TRBJ2-3; D perhaps matches TRBD2 (6 bases). CDR3 length: 15 residues. Germline V lookup: CDR1 SNHLY, CDR2 FYNNEI. The V end was cut by 0 bases, the J end by 5 bases, with 12 bases between. CDR3 loop: CASSEALSSVDTQYF. CDR3 DNA sequence: TGTGCCAGCAGTGAAGCGCTTTCTAGCGTAGATACGCAGTATTTT.